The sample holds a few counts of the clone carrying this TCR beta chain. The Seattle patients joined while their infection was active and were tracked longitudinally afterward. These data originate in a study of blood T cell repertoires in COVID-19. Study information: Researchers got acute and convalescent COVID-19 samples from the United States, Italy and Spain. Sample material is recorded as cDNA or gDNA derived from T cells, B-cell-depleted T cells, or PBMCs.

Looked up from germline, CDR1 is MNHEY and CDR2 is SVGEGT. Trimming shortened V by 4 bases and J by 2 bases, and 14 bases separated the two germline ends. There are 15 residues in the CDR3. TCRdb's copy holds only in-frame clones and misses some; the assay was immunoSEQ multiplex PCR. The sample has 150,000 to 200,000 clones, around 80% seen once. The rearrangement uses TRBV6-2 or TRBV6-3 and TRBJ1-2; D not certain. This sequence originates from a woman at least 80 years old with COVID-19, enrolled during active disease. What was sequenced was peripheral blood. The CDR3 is CASSFELLSNYGYTF. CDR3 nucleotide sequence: TGTGCCAGCAGTTTCGAACTCCTTAGCAACTATGGCTACACCTTC.